The 30 T cell receptor beta chains presented below share a single source sample, sequenced in a study of shared clonotypes between healthy human individuals. The assay was immunoSEQ multiplex PCR, and TCRdb's table has in-frame clones only and misses some. The repertoire includes 300,000 to 350,000 clones, more than 60% of them detected once, and more than 9% sits in the top ten. The sample comprised memory CD4+ T cells sorted from blood. The sample's subset: CD45RA-negative fraction. The receptors come from a man aged 30-40 years in good health.

The chain joins TRBV30 to TRBJ2-4, with D perhaps being TRBD1 or TRBD2 (6 bases each). The CDR3 spans 15 residues. Trimming pared 2 bases from V and 8 bases from J, leaving 19 bases between. Germline V gives CDR1 GTSNPN, CDR2 SVGIG (reference sequence). This CDR3 is CAWSRAGAGGDIQYF. As DNA, the CDR3 is TGTGCCTGGAGTAGGGCAGGGGCCGGGGGAGACATTCAGTACTTC.

The chain combines TRBV29-1 with TRBJ2-1, with a possible D match to TRBD2 (6 bases). Trimming left V 4 bases short and J 2 bases short, with 18 bases between. Germline V gene lookup returns CDR1 SQVTM and CDR2 ANQGSEA. The CDR3 has 16 residues. For the CDR3, the DNA is TGCAGCGTTGCTTGGCGCCCGGGAGCGGCCTACAATGAGCAGTTCTTC. Amino acids: CSVAWRPGAAYNEQFF.

The chain joins TRBV2 to TRBJ1-2, with TRBD1 matching over 8 bases. Germline lookup yields CDR1 SNHLY and CDR2 FYNNEI. CDR3 length: 13 residues. V gave up 7 bases and J gave up 5 bases; unmatched junction bases: 6. CDR3 region: CASIETGAYGYTF. The DNA for the CDR3 is TGTGCCAGCATCGAGACAGGGGCTTATGGCTACACCTTC.

The CDR3 reads CASSSRPGGGNQPQHF. As DNA, the CDR3 is TGTGCCAGCAGTTCCAGACCGGGCGGAGGAAATCAGCCCCAGCATTTT. V usage is TRBV28 and J usage is TRBJ1-5; no definite D call. The CDR3 is 16 residues long. V lost 4 bases, J lost 4 bases, and 17 bases lay in between. Per germline, CDR1 MDHEN and CDR2 SYDVKM.

J is TRBJ1-2 and V is TRBV2; tentatively, D is TRBD1 (6 bases). Trimming left V 6 bases short and J 6 bases short, with 26 bases between. The CDR3 covers 17 residues. The germline CDR1 and CDR2 sequences are SNHLY and FYNNEI. The CDR3: CASSVGGLGAMTDGYTF. CDR3 DNA: TGTGCCAGCAGCGTTGGGGGCCTCGGGGCGATGACGGATGGCTACACCTTC.

This clone was recorded a few times. V is TRBV7-9 and J is TRBJ2-1; the match to TRBD1 covers 9 bases. CDR3 length: 14 amino acids. Trimming took 10 bases from V and 4 from J; bases not matched to a gene: 8. Germline loops: CDR1 SEHNR, CDR2 FQNEAQ (reference sequence). CDR3 DNA sequence: TGTGCCATTTATTACAGGGGGCGGTACAATGAGCAGTTCTTC. It specifies CAIYYRGRYNEQFF.

The table lists this clone with a few counts. This chain uses TRBV27 with TRBJ2-7; TRBD1 matches at 7 bases. The CDR3 runs 13 residues. Trimming at V came to 7 bases and at J to 2 bases, leaving 5 bases not matched to a gene. Germline CDR1 reads MNHEY; CDR2 reads SMNVEV (reference sequence). The CDR3 DNA is TGTGCCAGCAAAGACAGGGTTACCTACGAGCAGTACTTC. Translation gives CASKDRVTYEQYF.

This chain uses TRBV7-2 with TRBJ1-4; 7 bases align to TRBD1. Germline V gene sequence: CDR1 SGHTA, CDR2 FQGNSA. The junction had 11 bases not matched to a gene; V was cut back by 5 bases and J by 8 bases. The CDR3 consists of 15 residues. DNA for the CDR3: TGTGCCAGCAGCCGGATGACAGGGTTTAGGGAAAAACTGTTTTTT. This translates into CASSRMTGFREKLFF.

V and J are TRBV5-4 and TRBJ1-1, with TRBD1 matching 7 bases. The ends lost 3 bases at V and 1 base at J; junction bases unmatched: 12. Germline V gene sequence: CDR1 SGHNT, CDR2 YYREEE (reference sequence). The CDR3 runs 17 residues. CDR3 bases: TGTGCCAGCAGCTCCTCAGGGGGGCTATTCGGGAACACTGAAGCTTTCTTT. Amino acid sequence: CASSSSGGLFGNTEAFF.

This clone was seen just once. The chain uses TRBV2 and TRBJ2-1, with 8 bases identical to TRBD2. J was trimmed by 3 bases and V by 5 bases; bases with no gene match: 6. This CDR3 region has 15 residues. Per germline, CDR1 SNHLY and CDR2 FYNNEI. The CDR3 coding sequence is TGTGCCAGCAGTCCCCTAGCGGGCTACTACAATGAGCAGTTCTTC. It encodes CASSPLAGYYNEQFF.

This clone occurred once. The chain recombines TRBV7-9 with TRBJ1-1, with 7 bases aligning to TRBD1. The CDR3 extends over 14 amino acids. The germline CDR1 and CDR2 sequences are SEHNR and FQNEAQ (reference sequence). J gave up 1 base and V 1 base, and 0 bases lay outside the gene matches. In DNA, the CDR3 is TGTGCCAGCAGCTTAGAGGGGGCGAACACTGAAGCTTTCTTT. As protein: CASSLEGANTEAFF.

This rearrangement joins TRBV30 to TRBJ1-6, with D uncertain. Trimming stripped 0 bases from V and 10 bases from J, with 7 bases between. This CDR3 is 12 amino acids long. Germline CDR1 GTSNPN, CDR2 SVGIG (reference sequence). The CDR3 nucleotides read TGTGCCTGGAGTGTACCCGGCTCACCCCTCCACTTT. Encoded protein: CAWSVPGSPLHF.

This sequence joins TRBV28 and TRBJ1-3, with a tentative D call TRBD1 (5 bases). This CDR3 has 14 residues. Germline V gene sequence: CDR1 MDHEN, CDR2 SYDVKM. Trimming took off 6 bases at V and 0 bases at J, with 9 bases between the two ends. DNA of the CDR3: TGTGCCAGCAGCCGGACAAGCTCTGGAAACACCATATATTTT. Translated: CASSRTSSGNTIYF.

V and J are TRBV2 and TRBJ2-7, with no clear D. This CDR3 region has 11 residues. Germline V gene lookup returns CDR1 SNHLY and CDR2 FYNNEI. V was shortened by 4 bases and J by 5 bases, with 6 bases between the two germline ends. This chain's CDR3 is CASSADHEQYF. In DNA, the CDR3 is TGTGCCAGCAGTGCAGACCACGAGCAGTACTTC.

This clone has only a few counts. V and J are TRBV2 and TRBJ2-3, with D maybe TRBD2 (5 bases). The germline V and J ends were trimmed by 5 bases and 6 bases, with 15 bases remaining between them. Germline-derived CDR1 and CDR2 are SNHLY and FYNNEI. The CDR3 has 14 amino acids. CDR3 DNA sequence: TGTGCCAGCAGTTACGCCAACTCGGGGGATACGCAGTATTTT. It specifies CASSYANSGDTQYF. Together with reference TRBV2 and TRBJ2-3, the CDR3 gives the full variable domain: EPEVTQTPSHQVTQMGQEVILRCVPISNHLYFYWYRQILGQKVEFLVSFYNNEISEKSEIFDDQFSVERPDGSNFTLKIRSTKLEDSAMYFCASSYANSGDTQYFGPGTRLTVL.

The rearrangement links TRBV2 to TRBJ2-7, with D unclear. The CDR3 has 15 amino acids. Trimming pared 4 bases from V and 3 bases from J, leaving 16 bases between. CDR1 and CDR2 from the germline V gene are SNHLY and FYNNEI. The CDR3 reads CASSGFRPFRYEQYF. The CDR3 DNA reads as TGTGCCAGCAGTGGGTTCCGACCGTTTCGCTACGAGCAGTACTTC.

This clone was recorded a few times. V usage is TRBV5-4 and J usage is TRBJ2-1; D is ambiguous. The CDR3 length is 13 residues. Looked up from germline, CDR1 is SGHNT and CDR2 is YYREEE (reference sequence). V lost 4 bases, J lost 9 bases, and 14 bases lay in between. The CDR3: CASSLDPPFEQFF. The CDR3 region has the DNA TGTGCCAGCAGCCTGGACCCGCCATTTGAGCAGTTCTTC.

This clone was picked up a small number of times. This chain connects TRBV5-6 to TRBJ2-7; D possibly corresponds to TRBD2 (5 bases). Per germline, CDR1 SGHDT and CDR2 YYEEEE. Deletions cut 5 bases from V and 4 bases from J, with 7 bases between. The CDR3 is 11 residues long. CDR3 bases: TGTGCCAGCAGTCGAGGGTACGAGCAGTACTTC. Amino acid sequence: CASSRGYEQYF.

The genes are TRBV7-9 and TRBJ1-4, with 7 bases identical to TRBD1. Germline V gene sequence: CDR1 SEHNR, CDR2 FQNEAQ (reference sequence). V shed 5 bases, J shed 5 bases, and the junction held 11 bases outside the gene matches. The CDR3 extends over 16 amino acids. For the CDR3, the DNA is TGTGCCAGCAGCAGCCTACACAGGGGTCTGAATGAAAAACTGTTTTTT. This gives the protein CASSSLHRGLNEKLFF.

The J gene is TRBJ2-3, the V gene TRBV6-5, with D possibly being TRBD2 (5 bases). The CDR3 is 13 amino acids. Germline V gene sequence: CDR1 MNHEY, CDR2 SVGAGI. The ends were cut back, 8 bases at V and 3 bases at J, with 12 bases in the middle. As DNA, the CDR3 is TGTGCCAGCCGGTCCCCGGGGACAGATACGCAGTATTTT. It is translated as CASRSPGTDTQYF.

The V call is TRBV9, the J call TRBJ1-4; no clear D. The germline V and J ends were trimmed by 4 bases and 5 bases, with 15 bases remaining between them. Per the germline V gene, CDR1 is SGDLS and CDR2 is YYNGEE. The CDR3 consists of 15 residues. The CDR3 DNA follows: TGTGCCAGCAGCACCCGCCCTACCTTAAATGAAAAACTGTTTTTT. Residues: CASSTRPTLNEKLFF. Variable domain in full (rest from reference TRBV9 and TRBJ1-4): DSGVTQTPKHLITATGQRVTLRCSPRSGDLSVYWYQQSLDQGLQFLIQYYNGEERAKGNILERFSAQQFPDLHSELNLSSLELGDSALYFCASSTRPTLNEKLFFGSGTQLSVL.

CDR3 in amino acids: CASRQTIAGQETQYF. The CDR3 DNA sequence: TGTGCCAGCAGACAGACTATAGCCGGACAAGAGACCCAGTACTTC. The V and J genes are TRBV6-5 and TRBJ2-5, with D possibly matching TRBD2 (5 bases). This CDR3 comprises 15 residues. The germline V gene encodes CDR1 MNHEY and CDR2 SVGAGI. Between the trimmed V and J ends, which lost 6 bases and 2 bases, there was a span of 16 bases.

J is TRBJ2-1 and V is TRBV11-1, with 8 nucleotides matching TRBD2. V trimming: 5 bases; J trimming: 3 bases; junction bases outside the gene matches: 9. CDR1 and CDR2 (germline): SGHAT, FQDESV (reference sequence). The CDR3 has 16 amino acids. The DNA for the CDR3 is TGTGCCAGCAGCGAGACCGGGACTAGGAGCTACAATGAGCAGTTCTTC. As protein: CASSETGTRSYNEQFF.

This clone was seen repeatedly, ten times or more. The rearrangement uses TRBV11-2 and TRBJ2-5, with D possibly being TRBD1 or TRBD2 (7 bases each). Germline loops: CDR1 SGHAT, CDR2 FQNNGV. Trimming shortened V by 3 bases and J by 5 bases, and 16 bases separated the two germline ends. This CDR3 is 15 amino acids long. The CDR3 sequence: CASSLGGGVSETQYF. In nucleotides, the CDR3 is TGTGCCAGCAGCTTGGGAGGGGGCGTATCGGAGACCCAGTACTTC.

The chain carries TRBV2 and TRBJ1-5; 9 nucleotides match TRBD1. The CDR3 totals 14 residues. Germline lookup yields CDR1 SNHLY and CDR2 FYNNEI. V shed 2 bases and J 14 bases; nucleotides not matched to a gene: 10. This CDR3 is CASSETAGTGWEHF. Here the CDR3 DNA reads TGTGCCAGCAGTGAAACCGCCGGGACAGGGTGGGAGCATTTT. The full variable domain, in which reference TRBV2 and TRBJ1-5 provide the parts outside the CDR3, is EPEVTQTPSHQVTQMGQEVILRCVPISNHLYFYWYRQILGQKVEFLVSFYNNEISEKSEIFDDQFSVERPDGSNFTLKIRSTKLEDSAMYFCASSETAGTGWEHFGDGTRLSIL.

This rearrangement joins TRBV5-1 to TRBJ1-1, with TRBD1 as a possible D gene (5 bases). V lost 0 bases and J 5 bases, leaving 14 bases between the germline ends. Germline V gene data show CDR1 as SGHRS and CDR2 as YFSETQ. The CDR3 runs 15 residues. The CDR3 loop is CASSLEGGTWTEAFF. Written as DNA, the CDR3 is TGCGCCAGCAGCTTGGAGGGAGGGACGTGGACTGAAGCTTTCTTT.

This sequence joins TRBV2 and TRBJ2-1; D gene uncertain. Germline V lookup: CDR1 SNHLY, CDR2 FYNNEI. V dropped 8 bases and J dropped 1 base, with 12 bases sitting between them. The CDR3 is made up of 14 amino acids. The CDR3 loop reads CASEATLSYNEQFF. Written as DNA, the CDR3 is TGTGCCAGCGAAGCGACTCTTTCCTACAATGAGCAGTTCTTC.

The chain employs TRBV20-1 and TRBJ2-1; D remains unclear. Germline V gene data show CDR1 as DFQATT and CDR2 as SNEGSKA (reference sequence). The CDR3 consists of 10 residues. Trimming left V 8 bases short and J 5 bases short, with 7 bases between. Written as DNA, the CDR3 is TGCAGTTTGTGGGACAATGAGCAGTTCTTC. Protein sequence: CSLWDNEQFF.

In this sample, this clone turned up many times. Other DNA sequences in the same sample also yield this CDR3. This chain connects TRBV7-2 to TRBJ2-5; D call uncertain. Trimming removed 2 bases from V and 4 bases from J, with 8 bases in between. Germline assignment: CDR1 SGHTA and CDR2 FQGNSA. The CDR3 contains 13 residues. CDR3 sequence reads: CASSLSLGETQYF. The CDR3 DNA sequence: TGTGCCAGCAGCTTAAGCTTAGGAGAGACCCAGTACTTC.

This chain uses TRBV11-2 with TRBJ2-1; 8 bases are shared with TRBD2. The CDR3 contains 13 residues. The germline V gene has CDR1 SGHAT and CDR2 FQNNGV. The V gene end was trimmed by 7 bases and the J gene end by 9 bases; junction bases not matched to a gene: 8. For the CDR3, the DNA is TGTGCCAGCACCGGGACTAGGGGGGGTGAGCAGTTCTTC. Encoded protein: CASTGTRGGEQFF.